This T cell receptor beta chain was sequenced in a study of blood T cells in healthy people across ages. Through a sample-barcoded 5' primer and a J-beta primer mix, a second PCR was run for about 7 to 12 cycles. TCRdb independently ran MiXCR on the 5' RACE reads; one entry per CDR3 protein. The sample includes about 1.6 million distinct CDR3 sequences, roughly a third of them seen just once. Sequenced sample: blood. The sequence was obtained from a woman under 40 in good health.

CDR3 in DNA: TGTGCCTCAGGGGCCGGGGGCTACAATGAGCAGTTCTTC. The encoded protein is CASGAGGYNEQFF. J is TRBJ2-1 and V is TRBV9; perhaps D is TRBD1 or TRBD2 (6 bases each). The CDR3 is made up of 13 amino acids. Germline lookup yields CDR1 SGDLS and CDR2 YYNGEE. Between the trimmed V and J ends, which lost 10 bases and 3 bases, there was a span of 14 bases.